This is a list of T cell receptor beta chains from one sample in a study of response to subunit inactivated influenza vaccine. TCRdb used MiXCR to reprocess the RT-PCR reads, holding one entry per CDR3 protein. Among about 620,000 distinct CDR3 sequences listed, approximately 12% were seen once. Sequences were derived from PBMCs from blood, sampled on the day of vaccination. Receptors originate from a man between 45 and 60 years old who received an inactivated influenza vaccine. CDR3s include the opening cysteine and the closing phenylalanine or tryptophan. Fields, in order: CDR3 length, J gene, V gene, CDR3 protein.

16	TRBJ2-2	TRBV10-3	CAISGLAGGLTGELFF
14	TRBJ2-3	TRBV5-4	CASSLGRAPDTQYF
14	TRBJ2-5	TRBV5-1	CASSSGQSQETQYF
14	TRBJ2-7	TRBV12-3/TRBV12-4	CASSSRELTYEQYF
14	TRBJ2-1	TRBV20-1	CSARGLAGVNEQFF
14	TRBJ1-6	TRBV7-9	CASRSGSLNSPLHF
14	TRBJ2-2	TRBV28	CASSWYANTGELFF
13	TRBJ2-7	TRBV6-5	CASSYSWGARQYF
14	TRBJ2-1	TRBV14	CARGAGGKDNEQFF
13	TRBJ1-5	TRBV11-2	CASSFDNRQPQHF
11	TRBJ1-1	TRBV6-5	CASKLGREVFF
14	TRBJ1-4	TRBV5-6	CASSDGGPNEKLFF
16	TRBJ2-1	TRBV20-1	CSAREPRTLYNNEQFF
11	TRBJ1-5	TRBV12-3/TRBV12-4	CASSLNSRQHF
17	TRBJ2-2	TRBV12-3/TRBV12-4	CASRGPALWGNTGELFF
16	TRBJ2-1	TRBV7-8	CASSLLTGASGNEQFF